The 18 T cell receptor beta chains presented below share a single source sample, sequenced in a study of CD8 T cells in ankylosing spondylitis. Study-level findings and limits: What appeared characteristic of ankylosing spondylitis blood was a TCR beta motif of fewer than ten highly homologous variants.

TCRdb itself ran the 5' RACE reads through MiXCR, one entry per CDR3 protein. The repertoire holds roughly 440,000 distinct CDR3 sequences, with about 15% as singletons. These TCRs' antigens remain unknown. The sequenced material came from blood, either unsorted or a sorted T cell fraction (not recorded which). These receptors came from a male donor with ankylosing spondylitis.

This clonotype was seen a handful of times. The chain combines TRBV11-2 with TRBJ1-3; no firm D call. Trimming took 4 bases from V and 0 from J, leaving 19 bases between them. This CDR3 comprises 18 residues. Germline loops: CDR1 SGHAT, CDR2 FQNNGV. The CDR3: CASSSDIGGVFSGNTIYF. The CDR3 DNA reads as TGTGCCAGCAGCTCGGATATTGGCGGTGTCTTCTCTGGAAACACCATATATTTT. Full variable domain (missing parts from reference TRBV11-2 and TRBJ1-3): EAGVAQSPRYKIIEKRQSVAFWCNPISGHATLYWYQQILGQGPKLLIQFQNNGVVDDSQLPKDRFSAERLKGVDSTLKIQPAKLEDSAVYLCASSSDIGGVFSGNTIYFGEGSWLTVV.

The chain is built from TRBV5-5 and TRBJ1-4; a weak D match, TRBD1 (5 bases). This CDR3 spans 13 amino acids. The germline V gene has CDR1 SGHKS and CDR2 YYEKEE (reference sequence). Trimming stripped 2 bases from V and 8 bases from J, with 10 bases between. The CDR3 loop is CASSFPREEKLFF. CDR3 nucleotides: TGTGCCAGCAGCTTCCCCAGGGAGGAAAAACTGTTTTTT.

The genes are TRBV29-1 and TRBJ2-2; the match to TRBD2 covers 12 bases. The CDR3 consists of 14 residues. The germline gives CDR1 SQVTM, CDR2 ANQGSEA. Trimming took 4 bases from V and 6 from J; bases not matched to a gene: 3. As DNA, the CDR3 is TGCAGCGTTGTGACTAGCGGGAGATCCGGGGAGCTGTTTTTT. It specifies CSVVTSGRSGELFF.

This chain uses TRBV6-1 with TRBJ2-3, with 7 positions matching TRBD2. The germline V gene has CDR1 MNHNS and CDR2 SASEGT. The CDR3 sequence is 15 residues long. V lost 6 bases, J lost 1 base, and 7 bases stayed unmatched. The CDR3 loop is CASRTVAGRTDTQYF. For the CDR3, the DNA is TGTGCCAGCAGGACCGTAGCGGGTCGCACAGATACGCAGTATTTT.

This clonotype came up a few times. The gene calls are TRBV18 and TRBJ1-2, with 10 bases fitting TRBD1. The ends lost 3 bases at V and 5 bases at J; junction bases unmatched: 6. From germline, CDR1 is KGHSH and CDR2 LQKENI. The CDR3 runs to 15 residues. CDR3 protein: CASSPDRGGAYGYTF. The DNA for the CDR3 is TGTGCCAGCTCACCGGACAGGGGGGGCGCTTATGGCTACACCTTC.

The chain is built from TRBV6-4 and TRBJ1-3; the match to TRBD1 covers 9 bases. V was pared by 8 bases and J by 6 bases, with 14 bases of the junction left unmatched. The CDR3 is made up of 16 amino acids. CDR1 is MRHNA, CDR2 SNTAGT, per germline. Here the CDR3 DNA reads TGTGCCAGCGGAACTACAGGGACAGGGCTAGAAAACACCATATATTTT. It is translated as CASGTTGTGLENTIYF.

This sequence joins TRBV5-5 and TRBJ2-7, with D possibly being TRBD1 or TRBD2 (5 bases each). CDR3 length: 15 amino acids. V lost 1 base and J 2 bases, leaving 13 bases between the germline ends. The germline V gene encodes CDR1 SGHKS and CDR2 YYEKEE (reference sequence). The CDR3 sequence: CASSLSQDGAYEQYF. CDR3 nucleotide sequence: TGTGCCAGCAGCTTGTCACAGGACGGGGCCTACGAGCAGTACTTC.

This clonotype was counted ten times or more. The chain carries TRBV6-2 or TRBV6-3 and TRBJ2-6; possible D gene TRBD2, 5 bases. This CDR3 comprises 14 residues. Germline assignment: CDR1 MNHEY and CDR2 SVGEGT. Trimming stripped 8 bases from V and 1 base from J, with 9 bases between. CDR3 loop: CASGGFSGANVLTF. The CDR3 DNA is TGTGCCAGCGGAGGATTTTCTGGGGCCAACGTCCTGACTTTC.

This chain uses TRBV11-2 with TRBJ2-3, with 8 nucleotides matching TRBD2. CDR1 is SGHAT, CDR2 FQNNGV, per germline. V was pared by 4 bases and J by 8 bases, with 5 bases of the junction left unmatched. The CDR3 length is 13 residues. This CDR3 is CASSSGLVATQYF. CDR3 in DNA: TGTGCCAGCAGCTCGGGACTAGTTGCTACGCAGTATTTT.

The chain links TRBV28 to TRBJ1-2; 8 bases map to TRBD1. Germline CDR1 reads MDHEN; CDR2 reads SYDVKM. V shed 5 bases, J shed 10 bases, and the junction held 12 bases outside the gene matches. The CDR3 loop spans 14 amino acids. The CDR3 sequence: CASSAAGQGFHYTF. The CDR3 DNA sequence: TGTGCCAGCAGTGCCGCCGGACAGGGCTTTCACTACACCTTC.

For the CDR3, the DNA is TGTGCCAGCAGTCCTGTAGCGGGAGGGTACGAGCAGTACTTC. It specifies CASSPVAGGYEQYF. V is TRBV12-3 or TRBV12-4 and J is TRBJ2-7; 11 nucleotides agree with TRBD2. The CDR3 sequence is 14 residues long. The V and J ends lost 5 bases and 4 bases, in that order; junction bases with no gene match: 4.

This chain links TRBV4-1 with TRBJ2-7, with D hard to call. The CDR3 totals 15 residues. Per the germline V gene, CDR1 is MGHRA and CDR2 is YSYEKL. Trimming cost V 1 base and J 3 bases, with 13 bases left between them. CDR3 amino acids: CASSQGPLLDYEQYF. The CDR3 nucleotides read TGCGCCAGCAGCCAAGGACCGCTACTCGACTACGAGCAGTACTTC.

This clonotype turned up a few times. The V call is TRBV4-2, the J call TRBJ2-7; D ambiguous. CDR1 and CDR2 (germline): LGHNA, YNFKEQ. The CDR3 length is 15 residues. V lost 3 bases and J 3 bases, leaving 15 bases between the germline ends. This CDR3 is CASSQGYQAYYEQYF. The CDR3 region has the DNA TGTGCCAGCAGCCAGGGGTATCAGGCTTACTACGAGCAGTACTTC.

Only a few counts were recorded for this clonotype. This rearrangement joins TRBV7-8 to TRBJ2-1, with D possibly called TRBD1 or TRBD2 (5 bases each). V was shortened by 5 bases and J by 5 bases, with 13 bases between the two germline ends. The CDR3 covers 14 residues. Germline V gives CDR1 SGHVS, CDR2 FQNEAQ. CDR3 sequence: CASSPRDVNNEQFF. The CDR3 DNA reads TGTGCCAGCAGCCCCCGGGACGTAAACAATGAGCAGTTCTTC. Using reference TRBV7-8 and TRBJ2-1 for the parts outside the CDR3, the full variable domain is GAGVSQSPRYKVAKRGQDVALRCDPISGHVSLFWYQQALGQGPEFLTYFQNEAQLDKSGLPSDRFFAERPEGSVSTLKIQRTQQEDSAVYLCASSPRDVNNEQFFGPGTRLTVL.

The V call is TRBV5-1, the J call TRBJ2-1, with 12 bases lining up with TRBD2. The germline V gene encodes CDR1 SGHRS and CDR2 YFSETQ. The CDR3 is 15 residues long. Trimming at V came to 0 bases and at J to 15 bases, leaving 10 bases not matched to a gene. The CDR3 region has the DNA TGCGCCAGCAGCTTGGCCCAACTAGCGGGAGGATTTCGGTTCTTC. It is translated as CASSLAQLAGGFRFF. The variable domain in full, with the rest retrieved from reference TRBV5-1 and TRBJ2-1, is KAGVTQTPRYLIKTRGQQVTLSCSPISGHRSVSWYQQTPGQGLQFLFEYFSETQRNKGNFPGRFSGRQFSNSRSEMNVSTLELGDSALYLCASSLAQLAGGFRFFGPGTRLTVL.

The chain employs TRBV4-1 and TRBJ1-5; possibly TRBD1 for D (6 bases). The CDR3 has 15 amino acids. Germline V gene data show CDR1 as MGHRA and CDR2 as YSYEKL. V lost 0 bases to trimming and J lost 6 bases, with 12 bases between them. CDR3 loop: CASSQEPNRVQPQHF. Written as DNA, the CDR3 is TGCGCCAGCAGCCAAGAACCCAACAGGGTTCAGCCCCAGCATTTT.

The chain recombines TRBV7-9 with TRBJ2-1, with 7 bases matching TRBD2. Trimming at V came to 1 base and at J to 6 bases, leaving 6 bases not matched to a gene. Germline lookup yields CDR1 SEHNR and CDR2 FQNEAQ (reference sequence). The CDR3 totals 15 residues. The CDR3 protein is CASSLVASGTNEQFF. DNA for the CDR3: TGTGCCAGCAGCTTAGTAGCTAGCGGAACCAATGAGCAGTTCTTC.

The V gene is TRBV15, the J gene TRBJ1-6; 8 bases map to TRBD1. With V trimmed by 0 bases and J by 8 bases, 3 bases remained unmatched. The CDR3 totals 15 residues. The V gene's germline CDR1 is LNHNV and CDR2 YYDKDF (reference sequence). In DNA, the CDR3 is TGTGCCACCAGCAGAGAAGGACAGGGACATTCACCCCTCCACTTT. Protein product: CATSREGQGHSPLHF.